The clone carrying this T cell receptor (beta chain) was seen a few times. The data were obtained in a study of T cell responses to AZD1222 COVID-19 vaccine. Clones were sequenced by immunoSEQ multiplex PCR, and TCRdb holds only the in-frame ones, with some missing. The repertoire consists of some 150,000 clones, with around 90% occurring once and the leading ten covering 5%. This CDR3 is built from 15 residues. J was trimmed by 2 bases and V by 10 bases; bases with no gene match: 8. Germline assignment: CDR1 MDHEN and CDR2 SYDVKM. The material was peripheral blood, obtained on day 0 of AZD1222 vaccination. The origin of this receptor is an adult in good health. This rearrangement joins TRBV28 to TRBJ2-5; 12 bases line up with TRBD2. The CDR3 bases are TGTGCCATCCAACATGGACTAGCGGGGCAAGAGACCCAGTACTTC. As protein: CAIQHGLAGQETQYF.